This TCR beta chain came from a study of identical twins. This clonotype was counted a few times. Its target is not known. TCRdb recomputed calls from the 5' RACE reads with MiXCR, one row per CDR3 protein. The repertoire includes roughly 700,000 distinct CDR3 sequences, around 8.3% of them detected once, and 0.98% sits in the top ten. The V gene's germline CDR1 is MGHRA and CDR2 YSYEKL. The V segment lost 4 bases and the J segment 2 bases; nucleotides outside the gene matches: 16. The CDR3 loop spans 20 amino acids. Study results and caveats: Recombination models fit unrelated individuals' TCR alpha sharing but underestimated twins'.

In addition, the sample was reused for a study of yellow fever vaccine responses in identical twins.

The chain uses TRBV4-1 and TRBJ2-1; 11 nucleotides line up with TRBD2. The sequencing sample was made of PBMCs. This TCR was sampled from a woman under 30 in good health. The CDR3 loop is CASSRLSPVTSGGPYNEQFF. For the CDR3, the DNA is TGCGCCAGCAGCCGCCTATCCCCCGTTACTAGCGGGGGTCCCTACAATGAGCAGTTCTTC.